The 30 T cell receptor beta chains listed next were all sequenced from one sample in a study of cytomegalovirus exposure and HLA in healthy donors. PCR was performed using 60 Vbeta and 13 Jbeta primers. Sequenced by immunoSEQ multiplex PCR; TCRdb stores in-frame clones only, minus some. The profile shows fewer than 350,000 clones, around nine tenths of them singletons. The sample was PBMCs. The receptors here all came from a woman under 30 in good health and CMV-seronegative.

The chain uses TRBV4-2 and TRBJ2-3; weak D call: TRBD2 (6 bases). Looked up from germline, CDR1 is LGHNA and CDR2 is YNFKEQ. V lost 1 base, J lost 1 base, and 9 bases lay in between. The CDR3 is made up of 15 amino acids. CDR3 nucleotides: TGTGCCAGCAGCCAAGCACTAGCTGGCACAGATACGCAGTATTTT. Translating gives CASSQALAGTDTQYF.

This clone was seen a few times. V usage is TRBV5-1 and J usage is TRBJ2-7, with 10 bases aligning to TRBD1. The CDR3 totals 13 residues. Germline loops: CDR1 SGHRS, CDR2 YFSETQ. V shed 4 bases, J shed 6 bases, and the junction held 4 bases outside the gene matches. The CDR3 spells CASSTDRGIEQYF. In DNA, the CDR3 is TGCGCCAGCAGCACGGACAGGGGGATCGAGCAGTACTTC.

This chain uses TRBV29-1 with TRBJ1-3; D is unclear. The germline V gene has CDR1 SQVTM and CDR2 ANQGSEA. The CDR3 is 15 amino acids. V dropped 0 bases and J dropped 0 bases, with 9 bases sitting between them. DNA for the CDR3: TGCAGCGTTGAAGAGAGACGGAGCTCTGGAAACACCATATATTTT. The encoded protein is CSVEERRSSGNTIYF. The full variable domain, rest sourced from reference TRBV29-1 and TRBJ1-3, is SAVISQKPSRDICQRGTSLTIQCQVDSQVTMMFWYRQQPGQSLTLIATANQGSEATYESGFVIDKFPISRPNLTFSTLTVSNMSPEDSSIYLCSVEERRSSGNTIYFGEGSWLTVV.

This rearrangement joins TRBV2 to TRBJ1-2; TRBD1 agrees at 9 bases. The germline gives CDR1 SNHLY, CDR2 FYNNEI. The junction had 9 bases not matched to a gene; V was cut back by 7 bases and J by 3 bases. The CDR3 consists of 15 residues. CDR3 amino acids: CASTLRRDRDYGYTF. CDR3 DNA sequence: TGTGCCAGCACACTCCGTCGGGACAGGGACTATGGCTACACCTTC.

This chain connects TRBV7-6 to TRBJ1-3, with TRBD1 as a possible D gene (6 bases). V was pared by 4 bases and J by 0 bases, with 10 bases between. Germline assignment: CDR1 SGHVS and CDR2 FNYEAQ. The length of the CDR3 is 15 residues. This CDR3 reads CASSYDRNSGNTIYF. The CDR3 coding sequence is TGTGCCAGCAGCTACGACAGGAACTCTGGAAACACCATATATTTT.

The CDR3 loop is CASSVSRTGKSGANVLTF. The CDR3 bases are TGTGCCAGCAGCGTTTCCCGGACGGGGAAGTCTGGGGCCAACGTCCTGACTTTC. This chain connects TRBV9 to TRBJ2-6, with a possible D match to TRBD2 (5 bases). The V end lost 2 bases, the J end lost 1 base, and 16 bases lay between the germline ends. The CDR3 extends over 18 amino acids. CDR1 and CDR2 (germline): SGDLS, YYNGEE.

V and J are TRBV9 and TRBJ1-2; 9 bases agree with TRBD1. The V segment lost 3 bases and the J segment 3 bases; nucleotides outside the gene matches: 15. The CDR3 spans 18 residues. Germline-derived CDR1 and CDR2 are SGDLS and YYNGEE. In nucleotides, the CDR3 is TGTGCCAGCAGCGACGTTATCCAACAGGGGGCGGCTTACTATGGCTACACCTTC. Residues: CASSDVIQQGAAYYGYTF.

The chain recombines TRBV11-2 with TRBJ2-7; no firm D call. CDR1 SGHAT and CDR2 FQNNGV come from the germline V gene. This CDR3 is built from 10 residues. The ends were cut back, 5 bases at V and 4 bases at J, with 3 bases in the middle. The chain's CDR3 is CASSAYEQYF. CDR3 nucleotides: TGTGCCAGCAGCGCGTACGAGCAGTACTTC. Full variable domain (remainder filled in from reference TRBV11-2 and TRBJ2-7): EAGVAQSPRYKIIEKRQSVAFWCNPISGHATLYWYQQILGQGPKLLIQFQNNGVVDDSQLPKDRFSAERLKGVDSTLKIQPAKLEDSAVYLCASSAYEQYFGPGTRLTVT.

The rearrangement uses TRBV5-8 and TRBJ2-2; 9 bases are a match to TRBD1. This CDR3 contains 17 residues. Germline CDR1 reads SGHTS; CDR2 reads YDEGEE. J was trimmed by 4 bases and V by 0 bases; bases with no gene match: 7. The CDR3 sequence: CASSLGWTGAFTGELFF. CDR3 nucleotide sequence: TGTGCCAGCAGCTTGGGGTGGACAGGGGCGTTCACCGGGGAGCTGTTTTTT.

The chain's CDR3 is CASSLGRGLEKLFF. The CDR3, as DNA: TGTGCCAGCAGCTTAGGCAGGGGGCTTGAAAAACTGTTTTTT. The genes are TRBV7-8 and TRBJ1-4, with 8 bases lining up with TRBD1. CDR3 length equals 14 residues. Germline V lookup: CDR1 SGHVS, CDR2 FQNEAQ. With V trimmed by 1 base and J by 7 bases, 2 bases remained unmatched.

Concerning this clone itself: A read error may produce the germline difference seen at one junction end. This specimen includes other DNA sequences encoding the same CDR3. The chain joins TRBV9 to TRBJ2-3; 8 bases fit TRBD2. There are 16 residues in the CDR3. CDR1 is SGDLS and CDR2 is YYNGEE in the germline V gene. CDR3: CASSVEGGGPTDTQYF. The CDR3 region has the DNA TGTGCCAGCAGCGTAGAAGGCGGGGGGCCTACAGATACACAGTATTTT.

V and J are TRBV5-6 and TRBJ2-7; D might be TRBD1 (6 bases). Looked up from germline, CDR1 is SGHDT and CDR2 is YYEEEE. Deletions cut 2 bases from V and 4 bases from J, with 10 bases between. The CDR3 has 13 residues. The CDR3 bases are TGTGCCAGCAGCTTTGGACAGACATACGAGCAGTACTTC. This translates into CASSFGQTYEQYF.

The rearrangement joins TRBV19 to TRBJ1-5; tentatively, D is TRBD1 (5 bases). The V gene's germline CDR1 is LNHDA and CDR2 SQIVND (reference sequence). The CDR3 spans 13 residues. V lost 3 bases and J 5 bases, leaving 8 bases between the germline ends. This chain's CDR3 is CASSIRADQPQHF. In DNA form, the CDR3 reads TGTGCCAGTAGTATCAGGGCGGATCAGCCCCAGCATTTT.

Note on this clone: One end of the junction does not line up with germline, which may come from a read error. The CDR3: CASSIRLAGNSGELFF. The CDR3 DNA reads as TGTGCCAGTAGTATCCGGCTAGCGGGGAACTCCGGGGAGCTGTTTTTT. The V gene is TRBV19, the J gene TRBJ2-2; 9 bases map to TRBD2. The CDR3 covers 16 residues. Germline values: CDR1 LNHDA, CDR2 SQIVND (reference sequence). The full variable domain, completed using reference TRBV19 and TRBJ2-2, is DGGITQSPKYLFRKEGQNVTLSCEQNLNHDAMYWYRQDPGQGLRLIYYSQIVNDFQKGDIAEGYSVSREKKESFPLTVTSAQKNPTAFYLCASSIRLAGNSGELFFGEGSRLTVL.

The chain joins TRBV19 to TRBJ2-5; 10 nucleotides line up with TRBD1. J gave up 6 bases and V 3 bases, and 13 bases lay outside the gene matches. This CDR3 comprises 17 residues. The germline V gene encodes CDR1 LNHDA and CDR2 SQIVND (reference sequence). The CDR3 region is CASSISFRTGGLKTQYF. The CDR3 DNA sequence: TGTGCCAGTAGTATTTCCTTTCGGACAGGGGGTTTGAAGACCCAGTACTTC.

The CDR3 loop reads CASSVRLDSSSYNEQFF. DNA of the CDR3: TGTGCCAGCAGTGTCCGACTAGACTCAAGCTCCTACAATGAGCAGTTCTTC. The V and J genes are TRBV2 and TRBJ2-1; D may be TRBD2 (6 bases). There are 17 residues in the CDR3. The V and J ends lost 4 bases and 0 bases respectively, with 16 bases between them. Germline values: CDR1 SNHLY, CDR2 FYNNEI. Filled out from reference TRBV2 and TRBJ2-1, the complete variable domain reads EPEVTQTPSHQVTQMGQEVILRCVPISNHLYFYWYRQILGQKVEFLVSFYNNEISEKSEIFDDQFSVERPDGSNFTLKIRSTKLEDSAMYFCASSVRLDSSSYNEQFFGPGTRLTVL.

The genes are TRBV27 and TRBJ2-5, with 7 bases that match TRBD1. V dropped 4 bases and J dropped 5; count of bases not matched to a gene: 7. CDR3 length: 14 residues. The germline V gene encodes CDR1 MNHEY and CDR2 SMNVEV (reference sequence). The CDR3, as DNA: TGTGCCAGCAGTTCCCATCCCAGGGGGGAGACCCAGTACTTC. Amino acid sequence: CASSSHPRGETQYF.

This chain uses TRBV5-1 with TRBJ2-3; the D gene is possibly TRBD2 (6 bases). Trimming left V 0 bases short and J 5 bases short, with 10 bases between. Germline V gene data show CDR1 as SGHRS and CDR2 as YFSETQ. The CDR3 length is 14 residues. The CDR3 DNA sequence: TGCGCCAGCAGCTTGGAGGGCGGGGAAGATACGCAGTATTTT. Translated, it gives CASSLEGGEDTQYF.

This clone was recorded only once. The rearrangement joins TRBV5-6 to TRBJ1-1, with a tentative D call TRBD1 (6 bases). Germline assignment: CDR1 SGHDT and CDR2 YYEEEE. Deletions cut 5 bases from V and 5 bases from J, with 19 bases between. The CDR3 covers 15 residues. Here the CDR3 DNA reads TGTGCCAGCAGTTTCAGAGGGTCAGGGGTTACTGAAGCTTTCTTT. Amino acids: CASSFRGSGVTEAFF. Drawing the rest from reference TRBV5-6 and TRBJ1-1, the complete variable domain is DAGVTQSPTHLIKTRGQQVTLRCSPKSGHDTVSWYQQALGQGPQFIFQYYEEEERQRGNFPDRFSGHQFPNYSSELNVNALLLGDSALYLCASSFRGSGVTEAFFGQGTRLTVV.

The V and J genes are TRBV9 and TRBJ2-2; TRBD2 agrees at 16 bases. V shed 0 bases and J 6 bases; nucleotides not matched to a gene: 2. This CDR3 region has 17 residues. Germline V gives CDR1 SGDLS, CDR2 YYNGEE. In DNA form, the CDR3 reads TGTGCCAGCAGCGTAGCCGGGACTAGCGGGGGGGCCGGGGAGCTGTTTTTT. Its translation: CASSVAGTSGGAGELFF.

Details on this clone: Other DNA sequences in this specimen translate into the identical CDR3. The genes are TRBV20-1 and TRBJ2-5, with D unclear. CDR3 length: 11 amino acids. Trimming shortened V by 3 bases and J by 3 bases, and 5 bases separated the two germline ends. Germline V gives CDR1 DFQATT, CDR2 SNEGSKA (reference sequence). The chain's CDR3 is CSASSKETQYF. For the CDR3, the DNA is TGCAGTGCTAGTTCTAAAGAGACCCAGTACTTC.

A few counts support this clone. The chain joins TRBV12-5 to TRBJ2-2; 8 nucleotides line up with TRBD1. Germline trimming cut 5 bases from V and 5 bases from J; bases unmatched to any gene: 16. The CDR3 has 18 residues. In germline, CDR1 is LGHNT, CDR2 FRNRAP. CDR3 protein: CASGPIRTGIFLTGELFF. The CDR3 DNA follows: TGTGCTAGTGGTCCCATCCGGACAGGGATTTTTTTGACCGGGGAGCTGTTTTTT.

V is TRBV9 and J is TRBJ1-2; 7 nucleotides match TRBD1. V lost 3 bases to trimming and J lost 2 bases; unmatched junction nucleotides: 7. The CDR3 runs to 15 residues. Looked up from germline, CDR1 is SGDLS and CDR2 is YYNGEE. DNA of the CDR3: TGTGCCAGCAGCGCGGGGACAGCCCTAAACTATGGCTACACCTTC. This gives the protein CASSAGTALNYGYTF. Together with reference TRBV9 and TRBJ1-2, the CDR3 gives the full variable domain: DSGVTQTPKHLITATGQRVTLRCSPRSGDLSVYWYQQSLDQGLQFLIQYYNGEERAKGNILERFSAQQFPDLHSELNLSSLELGDSALYFCASSAGTALNYGYTFGSGTRLTVV.

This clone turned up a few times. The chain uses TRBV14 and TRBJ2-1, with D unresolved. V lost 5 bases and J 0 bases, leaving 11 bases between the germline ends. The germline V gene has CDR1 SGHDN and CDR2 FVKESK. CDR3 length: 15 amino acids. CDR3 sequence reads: CASSNFRSSYNEQFF. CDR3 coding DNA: TGTGCCAGCAGCAACTTCCGGAGCTCCTACAATGAGCAGTTCTTC.

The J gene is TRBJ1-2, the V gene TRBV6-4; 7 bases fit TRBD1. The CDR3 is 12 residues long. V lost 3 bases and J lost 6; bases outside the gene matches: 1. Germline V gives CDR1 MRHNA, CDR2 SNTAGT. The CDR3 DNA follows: TGTGCCAGCAGTGAACAGGGGAATGGCTACACCTTC. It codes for CASSEQGNGYTF.

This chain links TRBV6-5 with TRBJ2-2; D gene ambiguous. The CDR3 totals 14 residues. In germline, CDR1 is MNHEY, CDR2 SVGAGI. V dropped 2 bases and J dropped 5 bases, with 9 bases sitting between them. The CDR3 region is CASSYETRTGELFF. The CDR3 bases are TGTGCCAGCAGTTACGAGACTCGGACCGGGGAGCTGTTTTTT.

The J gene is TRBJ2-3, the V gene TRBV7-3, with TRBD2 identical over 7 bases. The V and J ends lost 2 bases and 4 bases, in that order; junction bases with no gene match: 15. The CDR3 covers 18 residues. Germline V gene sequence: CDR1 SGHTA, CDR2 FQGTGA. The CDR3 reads CASSLAPFSSGAADTQYF. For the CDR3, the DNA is TGTGCCAGCAGCTTAGCCCCATTTTCAAGCGGGGCAGCAGATACGCAGTATTTT.

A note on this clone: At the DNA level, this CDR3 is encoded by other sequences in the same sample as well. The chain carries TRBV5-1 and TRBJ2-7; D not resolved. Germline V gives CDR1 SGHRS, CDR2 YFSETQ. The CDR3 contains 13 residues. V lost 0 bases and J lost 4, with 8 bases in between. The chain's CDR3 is CASSLAGSYEQYF. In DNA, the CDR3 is TGCGCCAGCAGCTTGGCTGGCAGTTACGAGCAGTACTTC.

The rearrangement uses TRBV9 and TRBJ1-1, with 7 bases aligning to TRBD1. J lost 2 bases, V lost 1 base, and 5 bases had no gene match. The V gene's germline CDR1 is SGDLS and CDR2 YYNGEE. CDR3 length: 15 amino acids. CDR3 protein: CASSVSSGGNTEAFF. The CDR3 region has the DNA TGTGCCAGCAGCGTATCATCAGGGGGTAACACTGAAGCTTTCTTT.

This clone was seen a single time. CDR3 sequence (DNA): TGTGCCAGCAGCTCAAGCCGCGGGACAGCTAAGGGCTACACCTTC. Amino acids: CASSSSRGTAKGYTF. This rearrangement joins TRBV7-2 to TRBJ1-2, with TRBD1 matching 7 bases. CDR1 and CDR2 (germline): SGHTA, FQGNSA. There are 15 residues in the CDR3. The trim removed 4 bases at V and 8 bases at J, leaving 13 bases unmatched.